This T cell receptor (beta chain) stems from a study of blood T cell repertoires in COVID-19. Study-wide context: From the United States, Italy and Spain came samples of acute and convalescent COVID-19. Sample material is recorded as cDNA or gDNA derived from T cells, B-cell-depleted T cells, or PBMCs.

Sequenced by immunoSEQ multiplex PCR; TCRdb stores in-frame clones only, minus some. The sample contains roughly 300,000 clones, about 86% of which appear only once. V shed 3 bases and J shed 3 bases, with 12 bases lying between them. Per germline, CDR1 SGHRS and CDR2 YFSETQ. This CDR3 has 14 amino acids. The source of this sequence is a woman in her 30s with COVID-19, enrolled during active disease. The sample consisted of peripheral blood. The rearrangement joins TRBV5-1 to TRBJ1-1; maybe TRBD1 (5 bases). The CDR3 loop is CASSSRVGDTEAFF. The CDR3 DNA reads as TGCGCCAGCAGCTCCCGGGTAGGGGACACTGAAGCTTTCTTT.